What follows are 2 T cell receptor beta chains derived from one specimen sequenced in a study of metastatic and nonmetastatic thyroid tumors. Prior to thyroid surgery, none of the patients had received any treatment. TCRdb redid the clone calls on the PCR reads using MiXCR. The sample carries approximately 16,000 clones, about 30% recorded once. Sequencing was performed on tumor tissue. All receptors derive from a male donor with papillary thyroid cancer or a benign thyroid nodule (not recorded which). Some clones in this sample may be carry-over from other donors' samples.

The chain combines TRBV6-1 with TRBJ2-7; D is perhaps TRBD1 or TRBD2 (6 bases each). The V and J ends lost 4 bases and 0 bases respectively, with 13 bases between them. Germline V gene lookup returns CDR1 MNHNS and CDR2 SASEGT. The CDR3 length is 15 residues. In DNA, the CDR3 is TGTGCCAGCAGTGGCGAAGGGGGGCTCTCCTACGAGCAGTACTTC. Translating gives CASSGEGGLSYEQYF.

There are a few counts of this clone. A much larger clone sits a single nucleotide away, making a read error possible. CDR3 nucleotides: TGCAGTGCTAAACTCAGGGATACTGAATCTTTCTTT. Protein product: CSAKLRDTESFF. The chain recombines TRBV20-1 with TRBJ1-1; perhaps TRBD1 as D (5 bases). This CDR3 is 12 amino acids long. CDR1 is DFQATT and CDR2 is SNEGSKA in the germline V gene (reference sequence).